The TCR beta chain described here comes from a study of identical twins. Findings of the study overall: Invariant populations such as MAIT and iNKT cells could partly muddle zero-insertion analyses. Cross-sectional statistics underpinned the conclusions; the same donors were not followed.

MiXCR, applied by TCRdb to the 5' RACE reads, yields one record per CDR3 protein. The sample includes roughly 1,500,000 distinct CDR3 sequences, about 30% seen only once; the top ten take 0.27%. With respect to this clonotype: Its antigen is not identified.

This TCR derives from a newborn girl in good health. Sequencing was carried out using cord blood.

CDR3 sequence: CASTRGGTGYGYTF. The CDR3 DNA sequence: TGTGCCAGCACCCGAGGCGGGACGGGCTATGGCTACACCTTC. The chain is built from TRBV28 and TRBJ1-2, with D possibly TRBD1 on 5 matching bases. CDR1 and CDR2 from the germline V gene are MDHEN and SYDVKM. CDR3 length equals 14 residues. Trimming shortened V by 7 bases and J by 4 bases, and 16 bases separated the two germline ends.